This T cell receptor (beta chain) is drawn from a study of blood T cell repertoires in COVID-19. Study at large: Acute-phase and convalescent COVID-19 samples originated in the United States, Italy and Spain.

Concerning this clone itself: Additional DNA sequences in this sample encode the identical CDR3.

Original methodology: Estimation of nucleated cell counts was performed using reference gene primer amplification. The table came from immunoSEQ multiplex PCR; TCRdb's copy has only in-frame clones and leaves some out. V, J and clone size reflect that table, while D and trimming were determined from the DNA. The sample holds about 160,000 clones; about nine tenths are singletons and the top ten take 4.8%. Trimming took 0 bases from V and 2 from J, leaving 10 bases between them. CDR1 and CDR2 (germline): MNHEY, SVGAGI. The CDR3 sequence is 15 residues long. Seattle's cohort entered during active infection and was followed longitudinally.

Sequenced sample: peripheral blood. The clonotype was recovered from a man aged 25 to 40 with COVID-19, enrolled during active disease. The V gene is TRBV6-5, the J gene TRBJ1-1; D might be TRBD1 (6 bases). The CDR3 DNA reads TGTGCCAGCAGTTACTCGGGGACACTCAACACTGAAGCTTTCTTT. Its protein is CASSYSGTLNTEAFF.